The 4 T cell receptor beta chains in this list originate from one sample, sequenced in a study of OX40 agonist ivuxolimab in advanced cancers. Measured with immunoSEQ multiplex PCR; TCRdb has only the in-frame clones, and not every one. In the table there are over 65,000 clones, 70% to 90% of which are singletons. Sequenced material: CD4+ or CD8+ T cells sorted from blood, taken in a trial of the OX40 agonist ivuxolimab. The receptors were gathered from an adult with an advanced solid tumor such as melanoma, head and neck, liver or kidney cancer.

This clone was observed once. This chain connects TRBV7-7 to TRBJ2-5; D is possibly TRBD1 (6 bases). Germline V gene sequence: CDR1 SSHAT, CDR2 FNYEAQ (reference sequence). Trimming pared 5 bases from V and 0 bases from J, leaving 10 bases between. The CDR3 is made up of 14 amino acids. The DNA of the CDR3 is TGTGCCAGCAGCGAGGGACATAACCAAGAGACCCAGTACTTC. Translating gives CASSEGHNQETQYF.

The sample holds a few counts of this clone. J is TRBJ2-2 and V is TRBV5-1, with D possibly TRBD2 on 6 matching bases. Deletions cut 3 bases from V and 0 bases from J, with 12 bases between. CDR1 is SGHRS, CDR2 YFSETQ, per germline. The CDR3 loop spans 16 amino acids. The CDR3 nucleotides read TGCGCCAGCAGCTCAGGACTATCGGCGAACACCGGGGAGCTGTTTTTT. Its translation: CASSSGLSANTGELFF.

The chain is built from TRBV9 and TRBJ2-1; D gene ambiguous. Germline V gives CDR1 SGDLS, CDR2 YYNGEE. CDR3 length: 16 amino acids. Trimming removed 0 bases at V and 0 bases at J, with 10 bases between. CDR3 nucleotide sequence: TGTGCCAGCAGCGTAGCCCCGCTGGTCTCCTACAATGAGCAGTTCTTC. Translation: CASSVAPLVSYNEQFF.

The chain carries TRBV5-6 and TRBJ1-2; D possibly corresponds to TRBD1 (5 bases). The CDR3 covers 13 residues. Trimming cost V 0 bases and J 8 bases, with 11 bases left between them. The germline gives CDR1 SGHDT, CDR2 YYEEEE. In DNA, the CDR3 is TGTGCCAGCAGCTTGGAGGCCAGGGAAGGCTACACCTTC. Its protein is CASSLEAREGYTF.